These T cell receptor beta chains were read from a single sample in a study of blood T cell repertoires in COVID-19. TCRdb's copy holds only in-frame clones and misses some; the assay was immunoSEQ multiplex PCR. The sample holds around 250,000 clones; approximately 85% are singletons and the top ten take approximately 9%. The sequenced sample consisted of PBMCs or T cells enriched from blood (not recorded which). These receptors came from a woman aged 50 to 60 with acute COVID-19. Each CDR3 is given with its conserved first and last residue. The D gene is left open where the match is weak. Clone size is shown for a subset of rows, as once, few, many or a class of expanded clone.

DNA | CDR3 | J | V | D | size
TGCGCCAGCAGCTTCCCCGGGCGGGGGGGGTCAGATACGCAGTATTTT | CASSFPGRGGSDTQYF | TRBJ2-3 | TRBV5-1 | TRBD2 | few
TGTGCCAGTAGCCGAACGGTTTGGGGGCTCAATGAGCAGTTCTTC | CASSRTVWGLNEQFF | TRBJ2-1 | TRBV19 | . | .
TGCGCCAGCAGCCCCGGACATATGAACACTGAAGCTTTCTTT | CASSPGHMNTEAFF | TRBJ1-1 | TRBV10-1 | . | .
TGTGCCAGCAGCTTAATTGGCGAGGGTGAGGCTAATCAGCCCCAGCATTTT | CASSLIGEGEANQPQHF | TRBJ1-5 | TRBV7-3 | . | .
TGTGCCAGCAGCCCCAACAGGGGAAACGAGCAGTACTTC | CASSPNRGNEQYF | TRBJ2-7 | TRBV6-2/TRBV6-3 | TRBD1 | .
TGTGCCAGCAGCTTTCGGACTAGCGGGGGGTCTGAGCAGTTCTTC | CASSFRTSGGSEQFF | TRBJ2-1 | TRBV7-2 | TRBD2 | .
TGTGCCAGCAGCTATGGACAGGGCGGGCGACAGCCCCAGCATTTT | CASSYGQGGRQPQHF | TRBJ1-5 | TRBV6-5 | TRBD1 | .
TGTGCCAGCAGCGGGACAGGGTTTGGCGAGCAGTACTTC | CASSGTGFGEQYF | TRBJ2-7 | TRBV5-4 | TRBD1 | .
TGTGCCTGGAGTGGACAGGGCAACGGCAATCAGCCCCAGCATTTT | CAWSGQGNGNQPQHF | TRBJ1-5 | TRBV30 | TRBD1 | .
TGTGCCAGTAGGGCAGACAGGGGTGGGACTGAAGCTTTCTTT | CASRADRGGTEAFF | TRBJ1-1 | TRBV19 | TRBD1 | once
TGTGCCAGCAGCTTAACAGCTAATGAAAAACTGTTTTTT | CASSLTANEKLFF | TRBJ1-4 | TRBV11-2 | . | .
TGTGCCTGGAGTCGGCGAAGGGGCGGGGACAATGAGCAGTTCTTC | CAWSRRRGGDNEQFF | TRBJ2-1 | TRBV30 | . | .
TGTGCCAGCAGCCAAGATCCCAGACTAGCGGGGGCACCCTACGAGCAGTACTTC | CASSQDPRLAGAPYEQYF | TRBJ2-7 | TRBV3-1/TRBV3-2 | TRBD2 | .
TGTGCCAGCAGCCGTTCGGACAGACCCAACTATGGCTACACCTTC | CASSRSDRPNYGYTF | TRBJ1-2 | TRBV5-4 | . | .
TGTGCCAGCAGTTTAGAGGGAAACTATGGCTACACCTTC | CASSLEGNYGYTF | TRBJ1-2 | TRBV27 | . | .
TGTGCCAGTAGTACGGACGGGAACCAAGAGACCCAGTACTTC | CASSTDGNQETQYF | TRBJ2-5 | TRBV19 | . | once
TGTGCCAGCAGCTTAGTCGGGGTAGGGATCAGCAATCAGCCCCAGCATTTT | CASSLVGVGISNQPQHF | TRBJ1-5 | TRBV7-8 | . | .
TGTGCCAGTAGTATAGATCAGGTAGGGGGCGATCAGCCCCAGCATTTT | CASSIDQVGGDQPQHF | TRBJ1-5 | TRBV19 | TRBD1 | .
TGTGCCAGCAGCTTAGCCTCGTGGGTGAGTGGGGGGACGGAAGCTTTCTTT | CASSLASWVSGGTEAFF | TRBJ1-1 | TRBV7-2 | . | .
TGTGCCAGCAGCTCCGGACAGGGTCATCAGCCCCAGCATTTT | CASSSGQGHQPQHF | TRBJ1-5 | TRBV7-2 | TRBD1 | .
TGTGCCAGTAGTATCTCGATAGCGAGCAACAATGAGCAGTTCTTC | CASSISIASNNEQFF | TRBJ2-1 | TRBV19 | . | .
TGCGCCAGCAGCCAAGATCGCGGGAGCGGTCAGCCCCAGCATTTT | CASSQDRGSGQPQHF | TRBJ1-5 | TRBV4-3 | . | .
TGCGCCAGCAGCTTGGCTGCGGCGAACACCGGGGAGCTGTTTTTT | CASSLAAANTGELFF | TRBJ2-2 | TRBV5-1 | . | .
TGTGCCACCAGTTATTACGCTAACACTGAAGCTTTCTTT | CATSYYANTEAFF | TRBJ1-1 | TRBV19 | . | .
TGTGCCAGCACCCTCAAACAGGGCAACGAGCCGGGCCACTCTGGAAACACCATATATTTT | CASTLKQGNEPGHSGNTIYF | TRBJ1-3 | TRBV21-1 | . | .
TGTGCCAGCAGTGAGGAGCTGGGTGGAACCTATAATTCACCCCTCCACTTT | CASSEELGGTYNSPLHF | TRBJ1-6 | TRBV6-1 | . | .
TGTGCCAGCAGCCAACCGACAGAGAACACTGAAGCTTTCTTT | CASSQPTENTEAFF | TRBJ1-1 | TRBV4-2 | . | .
TGTGCCAGCCACTCGGGACAGCAAGAGACCCAGTACTTC | CASHSGQQETQYF | TRBJ2-5 | TRBV19 | TRBD1 | .
TGTGCCAGCAGCTCACAGGGGGCTTACTATGGCTACACCTTC | CASSSQGAYYGYTF | TRBJ1-2 | TRBV7-9 | TRBD1 | .
TGTGCCCTGGCTTGGCTCCTGGGCTACACCTTC | CALAWLLGYTF | TRBJ1-2 | TRBV30 | . | once
TGTGCCAGCATCCCGGGACTAGCGGGGGGGGTGGATACGCAGTATTTT | CASIPGLAGGVDTQYF | TRBJ2-3 | TRBV9 | TRBD2 | .
TGCGCCAGCAGCCAAGAGTCGATGGGCAGGGGGCGAATTAACTCTGGAAACACCATATATTTT | CASSQESMGRGRINSGNTIYF | TRBJ1-3 | TRBV4-1 | TRBD1 | few
TGTGCCAGCATGTCTCGGGACACTGAAGCTTTCTTT | CASMSRDTEAFF | TRBJ1-1 | TRBV12-3/TRBV12-4 | . | .
TGTGCTAGTGCCTTACAGGTTCAAGAGACCCAGTACTTC | CASALQVQETQYF | TRBJ2-5 | TRBV12-5 | . | once
TGCAGCGTTGACTCAGGGGGCTATGGCTACACCTTC | CSVDSGGYGYTF | TRBJ1-2 | TRBV29-1 | TRBD1 | .
TGTGCCAGCAGCAACGCCGGGACTAACGCCAATGAGCAGTTCTTC | CASSNAGTNANEQFF | TRBJ2-1 | TRBV7-2 | TRBD2 | .
TGTGCCAGCAAACGGACTGAAGCTTTCTTT | CASKRTEAFF | TRBJ1-1 | TRBV11-2 | . | .
TGTGCCAGCAGCCAACTCACAACAGGGGCGCAAGAGACCCAGTACTTC | CASSQLTTGAQETQYF | TRBJ2-5 | TRBV14 | TRBD1 | .
TGTGCCAGTACCACCGCAGGGCGCGTTAGCAATCAGCCCCAGCATTTT | CASTTAGRVSNQPQHF | TRBJ1-5 | TRBV19 | . | .
TGTGCCAGCAGCGGGACAGGGTATAATTCACCCCTCCACTTT | CASSGTGYNSPLHF | TRBJ1-6 | TRBV9 | TRBD1 | .
TGTGCCAGCAGCTTGGGACAGTGGAATCAGCCCCAGCATTTT | CASSLGQWNQPQHF | TRBJ1-5 | TRBV11-2 | TRBD1 | .
TGCGCCAGCAGCCCAGGGACAAGCTATGGCTACACCTTC | CASSPGTSYGYTF | TRBJ1-2 | TRBV10-1 | . | .
TGTGCCAGTAGTAGACAGGGGGACCTGGGGTATGGCTACACCTTC | CASSRQGDLGYGYTF | TRBJ1-2 | TRBV19 | TRBD1 | .
TGTGCCAGCAGCCCAGTTGGATCGGGAGGCCCTGAAGCTTTCTTT | CASSPVGSGGPEAFF | TRBJ1-1 | TRBV7-9 | . | few
TGTGCCAGCAGCTGGGGACAGGGGGAGAATGAGCAGTTCTTC | CASSWGQGENEQFF | TRBJ2-1 | TRBV7-8 | TRBD1 | .
TGTGCCAGCAGCTTTGTTCAGGGGGCTGCAGGAAACACCATATATTTT | CASSFVQGAAGNTIYF | TRBJ1-3 | TRBV11-2 | TRBD1 | few